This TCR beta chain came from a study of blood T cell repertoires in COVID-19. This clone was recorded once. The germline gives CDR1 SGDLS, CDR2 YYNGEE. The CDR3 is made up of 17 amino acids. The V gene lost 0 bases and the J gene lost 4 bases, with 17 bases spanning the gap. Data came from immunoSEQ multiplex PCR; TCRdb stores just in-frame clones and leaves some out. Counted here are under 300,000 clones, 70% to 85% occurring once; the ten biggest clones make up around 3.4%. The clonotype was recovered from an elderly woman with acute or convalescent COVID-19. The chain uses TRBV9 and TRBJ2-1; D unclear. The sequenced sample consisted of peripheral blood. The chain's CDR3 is CASSVATQRTLYNEQFF. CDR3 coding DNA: TGTGCCAGCAGCGTAGCTACTCAACGAACCCTATACAATGAGCAGTTCTTC.